Reported below is one T cell receptor (beta chain). Its antigen is unknown. The data are from a study of cytomegalovirus exposure and HLA in healthy donors. Whole-study results and caveats: Sequencing likely generated an artifact that appeared as a cluster of highly shared sequence variants. A link between a missense DCLRE1C variant and TCR beta V- and J-gene trimming emerged from a later analysis.

In the PCR, 60 Vbeta and 13 Jbeta primers were used. TCRdb's copy holds only in-frame clones and misses some; the assay was immunoSEQ multiplex PCR. The sample holds some 150,000 clones, about 80% seen once. CDR3 length: 14 residues. Between the trimmed V and J ends, which lost 0 bases and 11 bases, there was a span of 13 bases. In germline, CDR1 is SGHAT, CDR2 FQNNGV. The sequence was collected from a woman in her 40s in good health and CMV-seronegative. V and J are TRBV11-2 and TRBJ1-4; a weak D match, TRBD1 (6 bases). Sample: PBMCs. CDR3 protein: CASSLEGGYGKLFF. The CDR3 DNA is TGTGCCAGCAGCTTAGAAGGGGGTTACGGTAAACTGTTTTTT.